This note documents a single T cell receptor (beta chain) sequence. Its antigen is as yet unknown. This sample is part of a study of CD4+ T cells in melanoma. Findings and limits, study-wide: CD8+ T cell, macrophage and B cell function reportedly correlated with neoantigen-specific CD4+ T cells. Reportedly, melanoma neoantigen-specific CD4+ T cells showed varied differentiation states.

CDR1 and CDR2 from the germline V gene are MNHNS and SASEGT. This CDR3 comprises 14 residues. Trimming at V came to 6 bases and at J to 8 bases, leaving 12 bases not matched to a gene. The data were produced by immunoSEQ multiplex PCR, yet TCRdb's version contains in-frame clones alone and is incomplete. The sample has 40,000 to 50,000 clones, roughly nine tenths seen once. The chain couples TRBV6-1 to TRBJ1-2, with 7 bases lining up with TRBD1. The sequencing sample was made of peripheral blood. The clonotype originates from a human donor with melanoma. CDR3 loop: CASSPTGVRGGYTF. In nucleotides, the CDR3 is TGTGCCAGCAGCCCTACAGGGGTGAGAGGGGGCTACACCTTC.